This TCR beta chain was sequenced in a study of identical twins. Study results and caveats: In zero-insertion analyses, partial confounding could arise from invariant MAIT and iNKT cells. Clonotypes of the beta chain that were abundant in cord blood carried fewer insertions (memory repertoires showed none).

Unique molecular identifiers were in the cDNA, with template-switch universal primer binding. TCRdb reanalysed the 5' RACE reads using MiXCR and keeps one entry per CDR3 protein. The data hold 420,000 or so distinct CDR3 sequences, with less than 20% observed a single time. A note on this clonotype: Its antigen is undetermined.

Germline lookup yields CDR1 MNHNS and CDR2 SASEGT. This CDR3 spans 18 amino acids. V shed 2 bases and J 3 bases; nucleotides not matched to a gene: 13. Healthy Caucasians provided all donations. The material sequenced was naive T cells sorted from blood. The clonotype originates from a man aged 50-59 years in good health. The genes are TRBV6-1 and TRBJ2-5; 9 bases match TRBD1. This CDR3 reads CASSEFEAGQGREETQYF. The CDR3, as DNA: TGTGCCAGCAGTGAATTCGAAGCGGGACAGGGAAGAGAAGAGACCCAGTACTTC.